This T cell receptor (beta chain) originates from a study of blood T cell repertoires in COVID-19. At the level of the study: The origin of the acute and convalescent COVID-19 samples was the United States, Italy and Spain.

In the study's own analysis: Estimated nucleated cell counts came from reference gene primer amplification. The method was immunoSEQ multiplex PCR; TCRdb's version includes in-frame clones alone and lacks a portion of them. V and J calls and clone size are those listed in that table; D and trimming were worked out from the DNA. The table lists roughly 100,000 clones, 85% to 90% of them singletons. The sample was peripheral blood. The receptor was derived from a woman aged 80 or older with active COVID-19.

The CDR3 loop reads CASSPGQGPNQPQHF. CDR3 DNA: TGTGCCAGCAGTCCCGGACAGGGCCCAAATCAGCCCCAGCATTTT. This chain uses TRBV28 with TRBJ1-5; 8 bases align to TRBD1. The V and J ends lost 5 bases and 4 bases, in that order; junction bases with no gene match: 7. CDR3 size: 15 residues. Germline V lookup: CDR1 MDHEN, CDR2 SYDVKM.